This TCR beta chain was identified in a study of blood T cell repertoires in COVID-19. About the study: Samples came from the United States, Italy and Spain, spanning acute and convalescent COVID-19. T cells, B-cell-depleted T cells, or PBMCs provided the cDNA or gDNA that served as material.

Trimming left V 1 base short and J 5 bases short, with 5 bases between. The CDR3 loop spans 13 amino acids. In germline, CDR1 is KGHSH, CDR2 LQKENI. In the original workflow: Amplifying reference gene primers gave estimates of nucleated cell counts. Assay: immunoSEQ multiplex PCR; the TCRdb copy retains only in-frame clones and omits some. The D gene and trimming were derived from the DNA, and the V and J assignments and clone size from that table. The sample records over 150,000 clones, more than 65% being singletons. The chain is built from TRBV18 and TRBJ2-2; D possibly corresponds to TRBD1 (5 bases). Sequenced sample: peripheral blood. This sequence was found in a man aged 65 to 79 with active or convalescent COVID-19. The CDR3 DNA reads TGTGCCAGCTCACCACGACAGACCGGGGAGCTGTTTTTT. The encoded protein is CASSPRQTGELFF.